The subject of this entry is one T cell receptor (beta chain). In germline, CDR1 is KGHSH, CDR2 LQKENI. The CDR3 sequence is 13 residues long. Trimming took 2 bases from V and 2 from J, leaving 6 bases between them. RNA, at 0.5 to 1 ug, was reverse transcribed with random hexamers. immunoSEQ multiplex PCR amplified TCR beta CDR3 across 54 Vbeta, 13 Jbeta. TCRdb reprocessed the immunoSEQ multiplex PCR reads with MiXCR, giving one entry per CDR3 protein. Of 160,000 or so distinct CDR3 sequences listed, about 95% are singletons. TCR beta from blood CD8+ and CD4+ T cells was sequenced. Purification of the CD8+ and CD4+ T cells relied on negative isolation, and TEMRA cells underwent FACS enrichment. This entry is derived from a study of CD8 T cells in Susac syndrome.

This clonotype originated in a human donor with multiple sclerosis. Material: CD8+ T cells from PBMCs. V usage is TRBV18 and J usage is TRBJ1-2, with unresolved D. CDR3 region: CASSPGLNYGYTF. In DNA, the CDR3 is TGTGCCAGCTCACCAGGGCTCAACTATGGCTACACCTTC. Looking up the rest from reference TRBV18 and TRBJ1-2 gives the full variable domain: NAGVMQNPRHLVRRRGQEARLRCSPMKGHSHVYWYRQLPEEGLKFMVYLQKENIIDESGMPKERFSAEFPKEGPSILRIQQVVRGDSAAYFCASSPGLNYGYTFGSGTRLTVV.